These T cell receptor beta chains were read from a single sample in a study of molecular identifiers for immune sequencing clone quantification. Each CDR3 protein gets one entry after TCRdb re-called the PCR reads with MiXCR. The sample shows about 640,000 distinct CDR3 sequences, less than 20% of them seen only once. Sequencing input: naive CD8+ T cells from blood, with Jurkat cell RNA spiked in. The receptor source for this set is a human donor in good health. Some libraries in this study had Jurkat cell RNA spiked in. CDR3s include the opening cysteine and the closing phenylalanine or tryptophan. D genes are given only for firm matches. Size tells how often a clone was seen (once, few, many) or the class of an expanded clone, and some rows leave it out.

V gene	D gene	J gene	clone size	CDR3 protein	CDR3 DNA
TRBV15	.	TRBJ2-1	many	CATSANRDLYNEQFF	TGTGCCACCAGCGCAAACAGGGATTTATACAATGAGCAGTTCTTC
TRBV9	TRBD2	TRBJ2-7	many	CASSVLSTSGPYEQYF	TGTGCCAGCAGCGTACTTTCGACTAGCGGCCCCTACGAGCAGTACTTC
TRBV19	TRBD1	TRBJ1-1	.	CASSPTGGWDTEAFF	TGTGCCAGTAGTCCGACAGGGGGTTGGGACACTGAAGCTTTCTTT
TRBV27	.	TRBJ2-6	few	CASSHRAGANVLTF	TGTGCCAGCAGCCACAGGGCTGGGGCCAACGTCCTGACTTTC
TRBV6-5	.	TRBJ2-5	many	CASSYSGRETQYF	TGTGCCAGCAGTTACTCAGGGAGGGAGACCCAGTACTTC
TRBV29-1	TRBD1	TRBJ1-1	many	CSVGQGVTEAFF	TGCAGCGTAGGACAGGGGGTCACTGAAGCTTTCTTT
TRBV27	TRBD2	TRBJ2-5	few	CASSLIAGGQETQYF	TGTGCCAGCAGTCTCATAGCGGGGGGGCAAGAGACCCAGTACTTC
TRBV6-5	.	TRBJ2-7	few	CASSYSPSRVYEQYF	TGTGCCAGCAGTTACTCCCCGTCCAGGGTTTACGAGCAGTACTTC
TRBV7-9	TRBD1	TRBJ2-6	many	CASSLGLGQAGANVLTF	TGTGCCAGCAGCTTAGGTCTTGGACAGGCTGGGGCCAACGTCCTGACTTTC
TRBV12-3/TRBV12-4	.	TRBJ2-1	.	CASTPATGWSYNEQFF	TGTGCCAGCACCCCCGCGACAGGCTGGTCCTACAATGAGCAGTTCTTC
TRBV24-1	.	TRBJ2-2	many	CATSDYNRANTGELFF	TGTGCCACCAGTGATTACAACAGGGCGAACACCGGGGAGCTGTTTTTT
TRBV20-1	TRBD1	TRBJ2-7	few	CSAEGATGVRGEQYF	TGCAGTGCTGAGGGGGCAACAGGGGTAAGGGGCGAGCAGTACTTC
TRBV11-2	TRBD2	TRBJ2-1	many	CASSLGGGSPYNEQFF	TGTGCCAGCAGCTTAGGGGGCGGGAGCCCCTACAATGAGCAGTTCTTC
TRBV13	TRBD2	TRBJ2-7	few	CASSQRGVGAYHEQYF	TGTGCCAGCAGCCAGCGGGGGGTGGGGGCGTATCACGAGCAGTACTTC
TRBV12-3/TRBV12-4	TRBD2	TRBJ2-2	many	CASSYLGGANTGELFF	TGTGCCAGCAGTTACCTTGGGGGGGCGAACACCGGGGAGCTGTTTTTT
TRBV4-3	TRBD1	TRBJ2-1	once	CASSQEGQERFTNEQFF	TGCGCCAGCAGCCAAGAGGGACAGGAGAGGTTTACCAATGAGCAGTTCTTC
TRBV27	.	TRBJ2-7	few	CASSPRGGAFYEQYF	TGTGCCAGCAGTCCCCGTGGAGGGGCCTTCTACGAGCAGTACTTC
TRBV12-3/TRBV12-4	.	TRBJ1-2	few	CASSFVAWGHGYTF	TGTGCCAGCAGTTTTGTCGCGTGGGGCCATGGCTACACCTTC